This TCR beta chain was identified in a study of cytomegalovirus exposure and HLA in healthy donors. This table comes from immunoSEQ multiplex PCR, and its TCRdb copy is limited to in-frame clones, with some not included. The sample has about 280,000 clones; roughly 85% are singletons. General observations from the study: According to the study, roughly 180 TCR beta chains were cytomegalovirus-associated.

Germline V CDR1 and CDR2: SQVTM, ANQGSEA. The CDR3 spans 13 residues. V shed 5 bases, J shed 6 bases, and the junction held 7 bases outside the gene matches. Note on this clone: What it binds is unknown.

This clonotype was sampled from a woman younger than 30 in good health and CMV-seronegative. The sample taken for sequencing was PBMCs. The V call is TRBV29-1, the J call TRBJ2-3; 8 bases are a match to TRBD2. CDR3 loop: CSVQPGGADTQYF. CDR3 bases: TGCAGCGTTCAACCGGGGGGGGCGGATACGCAGTATTTT.